The 13 T cell receptor beta chains presented below share a single source sample, sequenced in a study of esophageal squamous cell carcinoma under preoperative chemotherapy (dated by TCRdb to the late 2010s). Per the publication, the time point label means: after preoperative PTX-NDP chemotherapy. Libraries were built with PCR. Sequencing used a HiSeq X Ten. The public reads were reanalyzed by TCRdb: fastp trimming at Q25, MiXCR alignment, in-frame beta chains only. Merged by CDR3 protein, the rows form single entries marked with the most common genes and DNA. The sample contains around 10,000 distinct CDR3 sequences, under 55% of them found a single time. The top ten constitute around 14% of the sample. The sample here was taken from a patient given preoperative chemotherapy. These receptors came from a human donor with esophageal squamous cell carcinoma. The donor label of this sample is uncertain.

The sample holds a few counts of this clonotype. The chain employs TRBV20-1 and TRBJ2-5; 14 nucleotides match TRBD2. J lost 11 bases, V lost 3 bases, and 14 bases had no gene match. CDR3 size: 16 residues. Per the germline V gene, CDR1 is DFQATT and CDR2 is SNEGSKA (reference sequence). The CDR3 reads CSASGTSGRFMNEQYF. The CDR3 DNA sequence: TGCAGTGCTAGCGGGACTAGCGGGAGATTTATGAATGAGCAGTACTTC.

The chain has TRBV27 and TRBJ2-3; 8 bases line up with TRBD2. The DNA end favors TRBJ2-7, so the J call may be wrong. Germline CDR1 is MNHEY and CDR2 is SMNVEV (reference sequence). This CDR3 comprises 15 residues. CDR3 coding DNA: TGTGCCGGGGGTGTTGGGGGCGGGGGGCAAGATACGCAGTACTTC. Translation: CAGGVGGGGQDTQYF.

Concerning this clonotype: One end of the junction fails to match germline, which may point to a read error. The chain links TRBV6-1 to TRBJ2-3; 9 positions match TRBD2. Per the germline V gene, CDR1 is MNHNS and CDR2 is SASEGT. CDR3 length: 15 residues. The CDR3 sequence: CASDLAGAREDTQTF. The DNA for the CDR3 is TGTGCCAGCGATTTAGCGGGAGCCCGAGAGGATACGCAGACTTTT.

The chain links TRBV7-2 to TRBJ2-1; weak D call: TRBD1 (5 bases). The CDR3 has 13 residues. Germline CDR1 is SGHTA and CDR2 is FQGNSA. Between the trimmed V and J ends, which lost 5 bases and 5 bases, there was a span of 10 bases. Here the CDR3 reads CASSQGVNNEQFF. The CDR3 DNA sequence: TGTGCCAGCAGCCAAGGGGTCAACAATGAGCAGTTCTTC.

This clonotype is categorized as large. The genes are TRBV7-2 and TRBJ2-3, with D perhaps TRBD2 (5 bases). V was clipped by 2 bases and J by 1 base, with 13 bases between them. The CDR3 contains 16 residues. Germline CDR1 is SGHTA and CDR2 is FQGNSA. Written as DNA, the CDR3 is TGTGCCAGCAGCTTATTAGCGCGGCCTGGCACAGATACGCAGTATTTT. Translation gives CASSLLARPGTDTQYF.

Notes on this clonotype: Sequence at one end of the junction differs from germline and may be a read error. The chain uses TRBV6-1 and TRBJ2-3; D tentatively fits TRBD1 or TRBD2 (5 bases each). Germline loops: CDR1 MNHNS, CDR2 SASEGT. The CDR3 length is 14 residues. The CDR3 nucleotides are TGTGCGGGCAGTGGGCCCCGGGGCCCAGAGACGCAGTATTTC. Its protein product is CAGSGPRGPETQYF.

This clonotype was detected ten times or more. V and J are TRBV29-1 and TRBJ2-5; the D gene is possibly TRBD2 (6 bases). CDR3 length: 13 amino acids. Looked up from germline, CDR1 is SQVTM and CDR2 is ANQGSEA. With 3 bases removed from V and 11 bases from J, the gap between germline ends came to 19 bases. The CDR3 region has the DNA TGCAGCGTTGATTCGGGAGACTACAATGAGCAGTACTTC. This codes for CSVDSGDYNEQYF.

J is TRBJ1-5 and V is TRBV6-5; a weak D match, TRBD1 (5 bases). Trimming shortened V by 0 bases and J by 4 bases, and 16 bases separated the two germline ends. Germline V gives CDR1 MNHEY, CDR2 SVGAGI. The CDR3 has 17 residues. CDR3 protein: CASSYSSLRGSNQPQHF. CDR3 coding DNA: TGTGCCAGCAGTTACTCTTCCCTCCGGGGGTCAAATCAGCCCCAGCATTTT.

This clonotype is judged medium-sized. V usage is TRBV6-1 and J usage is TRBJ2-1, with 9 positions matching TRBD1. With the DNA end fitting TRBJ2-5 better, the J assignment may be wrong. This CDR3 region has 15 residues. CDR1 and CDR2 (germline): MNHNS, SASEGT. This CDR3 reads CASRNPDRGRETQYF. The CDR3 nucleotides are TGTGCCAGCAGGAATCCGGACAGGGGTCGGGAGACCCAGTACTTC.

This clonotype was counted ten times or more. The chain has TRBV7-6 and TRBJ2-1; D not resolved. Trimming took off 1 base at V and 7 bases at J, with 8 bases between the two ends. The length of the CDR3 is 13 residues. Germline lookup yields CDR1 SGHVS and CDR2 FNYEAQ. The CDR3 loop is CASSLVPSNEQFF. The DNA for the CDR3 is TGTGCCAGCAGCTTAGTCCCGAGTAATGAGCAGTTCTTC.

This sequence joins TRBV30 and TRBJ2-5, with TRBD2 matching 9 bases. The DNA end is a closer match to TRBJ2-1, so the J assignment may be wrong. Germline V lookup: CDR1 GTSNPN, CDR2 SVGIG (reference sequence). This CDR3 contains 16 residues. The CDR3 DNA follows: TGTGCCTGGAGTTTGGGGCTAGCGGGGCGGGCCTCTTCGCAGTTCTTC. It specifies CAWSLGLAGRASSQFF.

This chain's CDR3 is CASKRATNTEAFF. Written as DNA, the CDR3 is TGCGCCAGCAAGAGGGCTACGAACACTGAAGCTTTCTTT. V is TRBV10-1 and J is TRBJ1-1; D call uncertain. The CDR3 consists of 13 residues. The germline V gene encodes CDR1 WNHNN and CDR2 SYGVQD (reference sequence). The germline V and J ends were trimmed by 7 bases and 1 base, with 10 bases remaining between them.

This clonotype was seen ten or more times. The rearrangement uses TRBV5-1 and TRBJ2-3; 8 bases line up with TRBD2. The germline V gene encodes CDR1 SGHRS and CDR2 YFSETQ. This CDR3 has 13 amino acids. V dropped 6 bases and J dropped 5; count of bases not matched to a gene: 5. This CDR3 is CASTTGGEDTQYF. CDR3 nucleotide sequence: TGCGCCAGCACCACGGGGGGGGAAGATACGCAGTATTTT.